The 9 T cell receptor beta chains presented below share a single source sample, sequenced in a study of blood T cells in healthy people across ages. A J-beta primer mix and a sample-barcoded 5' primer were used in a second PCR of about 7 to 12 cycles. TCRdb fed the 5' RACE reads into MiXCR, producing one record per CDR3 protein. Altogether some 880,000 distinct CDR3 sequences are present, about 37% being singletons, with the ten largest covering approximately 13%. Sequencing input: blood. These receptors all come from a man between 18 and 29 years old in good health.

The chain combines TRBV12-3 or TRBV12-4 with TRBJ2-2, with D uncertain. The ends were cut back, 5 bases at V and 6 bases at J, with 13 bases in the middle. This CDR3 has 14 amino acids. Here the CDR3 reads CASSLVHMAGELFF. CDR3 sequence (DNA): TGTGCCAGCAGTCTCGTACATATGGCCGGGGAGCTGTTTTTT.

The rearrangement links TRBV7-9 to TRBJ2-1; 10 bases match TRBD1. CDR3 size: 16 residues. In germline, CDR1 is SEHNR, CDR2 FQNEAQ (reference sequence). V lost 0 bases to trimming and J lost 13 bases; unmatched junction nucleotides: 12. This CDR3 reads CASSLATGGLGETQFF. CDR3 DNA: TGTGCCAGCAGCTTAGCGACAGGGGGCTTGGGAGAGACCCAGTTCTTC.

The CDR3 DNA follows: TGTGCCAGCAGTATAACAGGATCCCAGTACGAGCAGTACTTC. Protein: CASSITGSQYEQYF. The V and J genes are TRBV6-2 or TRBV6-3 and TRBJ2-7; tentative D call: TRBD1 (5 bases). The CDR3 totals 14 residues. Germline V lookup: CDR1 MNHEY, CDR2 SVGEGT. V dropped 5 bases and J dropped 4 bases, with 15 bases sitting between them.

The J gene is TRBJ1-2, the V gene TRBV5-1; 11 bases fit TRBD1. Germline V CDR1 and CDR2: SGHRS, YFSETQ. The CDR3 length is 14 residues. After removal of 2 bases from V and 8 bases from J, the junction contained 5 bases not matched to a gene. CDR3 loop: CASSFVGQGVGYTF. In DNA, the CDR3 is TGCGCCAGCAGCTTTGTGGGACAGGGGGTAGGCTACACCTTC.

This clonotype was counted only a few times. The chain carries TRBV27 and TRBJ2-3; 10 bases are shared with TRBD1. The CDR3 runs to 17 residues. CDR1 and CDR2 (germline): MNHEY, SMNVEV (reference sequence). The V gene end was trimmed by 6 bases and the J gene end by 1 base; junction bases not matched to a gene: 10. In DNA form, the CDR3 reads TGTGCCAGCAGCCTTACGGCCGGGACAGGGGGCACAGATACGCAGTATTTT. This sequence encodes CASSLTAGTGGTDTQYF.

This clonotype appeared a few times. The chain recombines TRBV12-3 or TRBV12-4 with TRBJ1-1; D is uncertain. V was shortened by 3 bases and J by 4 bases, with 12 bases between the two germline ends. The CDR3 has 14 residues. Written as DNA, the CDR3 is TGTGCCAGCAGTTTTGGGCAGGCCAGCACTGAAGCTTTCTTT. Translation gives CASSFGQASTEAFF.

This clonotype occurred many times. As DNA, the CDR3 is TGCAGCGTGTCAACCGGGACACCGTACCAAGAGACCCAGTACTTC. Translated, it gives CSVSTGTPYQETQYF. The chain is built from TRBV29-1 and TRBJ2-5; perhaps TRBD1 as D (6 bases). V was shortened by 6 bases and J by 0 bases, with 17 bases between the two germline ends. The CDR3 contains 15 residues. The germline CDR1 and CDR2 sequences are SQVTM and ANQGSEA.

On this clonotype itself: No conserved phenylalanine or tryptophan is present at the end of the CDR3, so a read error is the likely explanation. Because the CDR3's place on the DNA is in doubt, the DNA is left out and the CDR3 is given as listed by TCRdb. This chain connects TRBV7-8 to TRBJ2-1; the D call in the table, TRBD1, was not verified against the DNA. Both ends counted, the CDR3 spans 16 residues. CDR1 is SGHVS, CDR2 FQNEAQ, per germline. CDR3 protein: CASSLRDRVPTMSSSS.

The sample holds many counts of this clonotype. The chain joins TRBV7-2 to TRBJ2-5; no clear D. From germline, CDR1 is SGHTA and CDR2 FQGNSA. The CDR3 length is 15 residues. V lost 3 bases to trimming and J lost 1 base, with 12 bases between them. The CDR3 protein is CASSFSGSTQETQYF. DNA of the CDR3: TGTGCCAGCAGCTTCTCAGGATCTACCCAAGAGACCCAGTACTTC.